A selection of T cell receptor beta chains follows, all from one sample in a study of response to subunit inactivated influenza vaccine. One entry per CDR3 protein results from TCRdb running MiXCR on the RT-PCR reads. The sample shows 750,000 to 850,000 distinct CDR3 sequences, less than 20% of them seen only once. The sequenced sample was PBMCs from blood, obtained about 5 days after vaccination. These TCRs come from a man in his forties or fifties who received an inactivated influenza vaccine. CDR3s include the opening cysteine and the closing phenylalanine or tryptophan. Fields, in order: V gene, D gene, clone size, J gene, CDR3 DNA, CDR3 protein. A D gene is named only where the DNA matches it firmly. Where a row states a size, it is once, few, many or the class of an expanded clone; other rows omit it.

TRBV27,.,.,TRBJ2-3,TGTGCCAGCAGTTTAACGTCTAGCAGAGATTCAGATACGCAGTATTTT,CASSLTSSRDSDTQYF
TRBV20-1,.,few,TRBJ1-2,TGCAGTGCAACTCCCGACGGACAAATCAACTATGGCTACACCTTC,CSATPDGQINYGYTF
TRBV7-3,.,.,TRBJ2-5,TGTGCCAGCAGCTTAGGAGGAGGGACGCGTTGGAACCAGTACTTC,CASSLGGGTRWNQYF
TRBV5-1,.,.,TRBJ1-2,TGCGCCAGCAGCTTGGTGACAGGACTCAACTATGGCTACACCTTC,CASSLVTGLNYGYTF
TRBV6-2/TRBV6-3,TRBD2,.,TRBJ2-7,TGTGCCAGCAGGGCGGGGACTAGCGGGACCCAACGCCTAGACGAGCAGTACTTC,CASRAGTSGTQRLDEQYF
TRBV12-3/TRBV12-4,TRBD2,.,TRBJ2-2,TGTGCCAGCAGTTTCGGGAGGGGGTCGCCCGGGGAGCTGTTTTTT,CASSFGRGSPGELFF
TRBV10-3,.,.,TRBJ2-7,TGTGCCATCAGTTTGACAGTTACCTACGAGCAGTACTTC,CAISLTVTYEQYF
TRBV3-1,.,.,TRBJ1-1,TGTGCCAGCAGCCAATCTTCCGGGACACCGTATGAAGCTTTCTTT,CASSQSSGTPYEAFF
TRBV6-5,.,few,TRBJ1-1,TGTGCCAGCAGTTACTCCTTGGACACGAACACTGAAGCTTTCTTT,CASSYSLDTNTEAFF
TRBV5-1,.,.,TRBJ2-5,TGCGCCAGCCGTACCGGGACACGCAGCACCCAAGAGACCCAGTACTTC,CASRTGTRSTQETQYF
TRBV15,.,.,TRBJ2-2,TGTGCCACCCGCCGGGCCGGGGACACCGGGGAGCTGTTTTTT,CATRRAGDTGELFF
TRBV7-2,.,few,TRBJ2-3,TGTGCCAGCAGCTTAATGGGACTCAACACAGATACGCAGTATTTT,CASSLMGLNTDTQYF
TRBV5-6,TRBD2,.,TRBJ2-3,TGTGCCAGCAGCTTGATGGGCAAGACTAGCGGGAGGACAGATACGCAGTATTTT,CASSLMGKTSGRTDTQYF
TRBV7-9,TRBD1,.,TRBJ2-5,TGTGCCAGCAATCCCCGGCCAGGGGGTCAAGAGACCCAGTACTTC,CASNPRPGGQETQYF
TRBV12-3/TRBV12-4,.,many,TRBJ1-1,TGTGCCAGCAGCCTTACGGGAGGGGGTACTGAAGCTTTCTTT,CASSLTGGGTEAFF
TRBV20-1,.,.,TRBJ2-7,TGCAGTGCTAGGGAGATAAGACAGGGACTGGGTGAGCAGTACTTC,CSAREIRQGLGEQYF
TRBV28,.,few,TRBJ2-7,TGTGCCAGCAGCCTCCGGGACAAGTCCCTTTACGAGCAGTACTTC,CASSLRDKSLYEQYF
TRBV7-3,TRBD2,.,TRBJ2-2,TGTGCCAGCAGCCCCCAGGCGGGAGGGTTCACCGGGGAGCTGTTTTTT,CASSPQAGGFTGELFF
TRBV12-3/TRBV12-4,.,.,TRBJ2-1,TGTGCCAGCCGCTCGGCCCGAGGCAGGGCCTACAATGAGCAGTTCTTC,CASRSARGRAYNEQFF
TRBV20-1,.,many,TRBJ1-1,TGCAGCGCCTTCGGGGGGCTCTTGAGGACTGAAGCTTTCTTT,CSAFGGLLRTEAFF
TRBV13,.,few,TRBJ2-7,TGTGCCAGCAGATCAACTTCCGGACAGTCGGTGTCTGAGCAGTACTTC,CASRSTSGQSVSEQYF
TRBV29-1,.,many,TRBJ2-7,TGCAGCGTCGCTTCGTTGGGAGGCGGCGAGCAGTACTTC,CSVASLGGGEQYF
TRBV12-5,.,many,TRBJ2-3,TGTGCTAGTGGTTTGTCGACAGATACGCAGTATTTT,CASGLSTDTQYF
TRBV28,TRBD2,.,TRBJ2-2,TGTGCCAGCAGCCGGACTGGAGGGAGGGAGGAGCTGTTTTTT,CASSRTGGREELFF
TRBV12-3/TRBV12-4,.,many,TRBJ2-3,TGTGCCAGCAGTTTGGGAGACGATACGCAGTATTTT,CASSLGDDTQYF
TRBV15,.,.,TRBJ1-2,TGTGCCACCAGCAGAGATCGACGGGTCGAACGGTCTGGCTACACCTTC,CATSRDRRVERSGYTF
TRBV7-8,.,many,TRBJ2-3,TGTGCCAGCAGAGAGACAGTTATTGACACAGATACGCAGTATTTT,CASRETVIDTDTQYF
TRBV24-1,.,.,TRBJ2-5,TGTGCCACCAGTGATTTTGGGCATGTTCTGGGCCAAGAGACCCAGTACTTC,CATSDFGHVLGQETQYF
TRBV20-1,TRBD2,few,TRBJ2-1,TGCAGTGCTATAGCGGGAGGGCTCAATGAGCAGTTCTTC,CSAIAGGLNEQFF
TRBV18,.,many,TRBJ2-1,TGTGCCAGCTCACCCAACGCCGGGAGCGGGTACAATGAGCAGTTCTTC,CASSPNAGSGYNEQFF
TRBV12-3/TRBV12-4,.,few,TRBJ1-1,TGTGCCAGCAGTTTACCCCCGAACACTGAAGCTTTCTTT,CASSLPPNTEAFF
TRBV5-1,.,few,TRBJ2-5,TGCGCCAGCAGCTTGGGCAGTATCCTAGAGACCCAGTACTTC,CASSLGSILETQYF
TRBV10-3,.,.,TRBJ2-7,TGTGCCATCAGTGACGGCAGGGCCCTGAGCGAGCAGTACTTC,CAISDGRALSEQYF
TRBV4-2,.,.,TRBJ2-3,TGTGCCAGCAGCCAAGAACTGAATACGCAGTATTTT,CASSQELNTQYF
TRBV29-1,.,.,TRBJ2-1,TGCAGCGTTGCGGACTACCCCAATGAGCAGTTCTTC,CSVADYPNEQFF
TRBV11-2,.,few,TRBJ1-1,TGTGCCAGCAGCTGGGGCCCCTCTGACACTGAAGCTTTCTTT,CASSWGPSDTEAFF
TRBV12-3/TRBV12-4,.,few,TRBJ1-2,TGTGCCAGCAGTTTAGGGGGGAAGGATGGCTACACCTTC,CASSLGGKDGYTF
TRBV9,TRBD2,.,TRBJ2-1,TGTGCCAGCAGCGTAATGGCGGGGGGTGTCAATGAGCAGTTCTTC,CASSVMAGGVNEQFF
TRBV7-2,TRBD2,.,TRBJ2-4,TGTGCCAGCAGCGCCGGGGGGGCCAAAAACATTCAGTACTTC,CASSAGGAKNIQYF
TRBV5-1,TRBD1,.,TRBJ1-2,TGCGCCAGCAGCTCATCCAGGGGGTTGCCTTATGGCTACACCTTC,CASSSSRGLPYGYTF
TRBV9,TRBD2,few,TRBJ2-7,TGTGCCAGCAGCGCTTCCGGGACTAGCGACGGCGAGCAGTACTTC,CASSASGTSDGEQYF
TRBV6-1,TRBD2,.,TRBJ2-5,TGTGCCAGCAGTCCCCTGACTAGCGGGGGTTCAAAGACCCAGTACTTC,CASSPLTSGGSKTQYF
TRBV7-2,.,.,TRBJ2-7,TGTGCCAGCAGCCAGCCCCTACATCCCCAGCAGTACTTC,CASSQPLHPQQYF
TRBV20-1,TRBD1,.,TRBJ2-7,TGCAGTACGGGTGGGACAGGGACCTACGAGCAGTACTTC,CSTGGTGTYEQYF
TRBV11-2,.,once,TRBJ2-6,TGTGCCAGCAGCTCAGGGACCGCCAGAAAATTAGGGGCCAACGTCCTGACTTTC,CASSSGTARKLGANVLTF